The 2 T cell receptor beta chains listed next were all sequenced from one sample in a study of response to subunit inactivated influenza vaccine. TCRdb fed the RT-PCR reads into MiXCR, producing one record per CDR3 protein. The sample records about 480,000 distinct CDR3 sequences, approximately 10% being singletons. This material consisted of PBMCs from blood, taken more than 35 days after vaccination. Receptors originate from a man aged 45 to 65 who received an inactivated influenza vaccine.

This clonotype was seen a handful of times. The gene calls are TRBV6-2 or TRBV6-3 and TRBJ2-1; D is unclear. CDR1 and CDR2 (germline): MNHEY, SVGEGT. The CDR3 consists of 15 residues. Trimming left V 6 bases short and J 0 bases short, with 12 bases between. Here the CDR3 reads CASRPLKSSYNEQFF. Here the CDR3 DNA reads TGTGCCAGCAGGCCTCTGAAGAGCTCCTACAATGAGCAGTTCTTC.

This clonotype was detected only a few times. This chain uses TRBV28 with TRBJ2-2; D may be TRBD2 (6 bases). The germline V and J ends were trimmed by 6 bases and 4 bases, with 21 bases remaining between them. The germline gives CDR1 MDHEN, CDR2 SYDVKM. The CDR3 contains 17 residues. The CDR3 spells CASRDVGTALGTGELFF. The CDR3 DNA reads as TGTGCCAGCAGAGATGTTGGGACTGCCCTTGGCACCGGGGAGCTGTTTTTT.